These 19 T cell receptor beta chains came from one sample sequenced in a study of immune aging and cytomegalovirus after organ transplant. These TCRs' antigens remain unknown. Cells were captured in microwells, and libraries were made with BD Rhapsody targeted mRNA and AbSeq chemistry. TCRdb processed the single-cell sequencing reads anew with MiXCR; each CDR3 protein has one entry. In the table there are tens of thousands of distinct CDR3 sequences, around 33% of which are singletons. The time point denotes: five sample-tagged time points from pre-transplant (day -1) to day 368 post-transplant, pooled. The sample here was CMV peptide-activated CD4+ and CD8+ T cells sorted from blood, taken at five time points, pooled. Sample subset: sorted CD8+CD137+ and CD4+CD154+ T cells after about 12 h CMV IE-1 peptide stimulation. All receptors derive from a female donor who had a heart transplant and CMV viremia.

This chain connects TRBV28 to TRBJ1-1, with a possible D match to TRBD1 (6 bases). The V and J ends lost 5 bases and 1 base respectively, with 20 bases between them. Germline loops: CDR1 MDHEN, CDR2 SYDVKM. CDR3 length equals 17 residues. CDR3 in DNA: TGTGCCAGCAGTCAGCTGACAGGCTTTCTTCAGAACACTGAAGCTTTCTTT. The encoded protein is CASSQLTGFLQNTEAFF.

This clonotype was observed a few times. The chain is built from TRBV28 and TRBJ2-3; TRBD1 is a possible D gene (5 bases). There are 11 residues in the CDR3. Germline V CDR1 and CDR2: MDHEN, SYDVKM. Trimming left V 11 bases short and J 11 bases short, with 17 bases between. The CDR3 loop is CAAEGEGVQYF. The CDR3 region has the DNA TGTGCCGCGGAAGGGGAAGGCGTGCAGTATTTT.

The chain uses TRBV27 and TRBJ2-3, with TRBD1 as a possible D gene (6 bases). V was trimmed by 6 bases and J by 1 base, leaving 20 bases between them. The germline CDR1 and CDR2 sequences are MNHEY and SMNVEV (reference sequence). The CDR3 contains 17 residues. For the CDR3, the DNA is TGTGCCAGCAGACCAGCCTTGGGGGCGCTTGGCACAGATACGCAGTATTTT. It translates to CASRPALGALGTDTQYF.

This clonotype showed up just a few times. This chain links TRBV24-1 with TRBJ2-1, with D unresolved. The CDR3 runs 16 residues. The germline V and J ends were trimmed by 4 bases and 0 bases, with 12 bases remaining between them. From germline, CDR1 is KGHDR and CDR2 SFDVKD. The CDR3 sequence: CATSEVDASSYNEQFF. The DNA of the CDR3 is TGTGCCACCAGTGAAGTAGATGCCTCCTCCTACAATGAGCAGTTCTTC.

The CDR3 DNA reads TGCGCCAGCAGCCGAGAAAGCAGGAGCTACGAGCAGTACTTC. The encoded protein is CASSRESRSYEQYF. V gene TRBV4-1 combines with J gene TRBJ2-7; D gene uncertain. The CDR3 runs 14 residues. CDR1 and CDR2 from the germline V gene are MGHRA and YSYEKL. Trimming pared 4 bases from V and 3 bases from J, leaving 13 bases between.

This clonotype has at least ten counts. Sequence at one end of the junction differs from germline and may be a read error. V is TRBV29-1 and J is TRBJ1-1; D is possibly TRBD1 (6 bases). Germline lookup yields CDR1 SQVTM and CDR2 ANQGSEA. This CDR3 is 13 amino acids long. The CDR3 bases are TGCAGCGCCGGGAGGTCCGGGGGCGAACCGGCTCTCTTT. Amino acid sequence: CSAGRSGGEPALF.

The genes are TRBV21-1 and TRBJ1-1; the table calls TRBD1, which could not be checked here. TRBV21-1 is designated a pseudogene. This CDR3 spans 15 amino acids. In DNA, the CDR3 is TGTGCCAGCAGCGAGCCGGGACAGGGGAACACTGAAGCTTTCTTT. Translation gives CASSEPGQGNTEAFF.

Judged by abundance, this clonotype is medium-sized (0.01 to 0.1%). The chain carries TRBV5-1 and TRBJ2-1; 14 bases map to TRBD2. Germline CDR1 is SGHRS and CDR2 is YFSETQ. The ends lost 5 bases at V and 8 bases at J; junction bases unmatched: 6. The CDR3 has 15 residues. CDR3 loop: CASRGGLAGADEQFF. The CDR3 nucleotides read TGCGCCAGCAGGGGGGGACTAGCGGGAGCGGATGAGCAGTTCTTC.

This clonotype appeared a single time. CDR3 residues: CASSPQDSHGYTF. The CDR3 bases are TGCGCCAGCAGCCCACAGGATTCACACGGCTACACCTTC. The chain has TRBV5-1 and TRBJ1-2, with D possibly being TRBD1 (5 bases). Germline CDR1 SGHRS, CDR2 YFSETQ. Between the trimmed V and J ends, which lost 4 bases and 8 bases, there was a span of 15 bases. The CDR3 runs 13 residues.

As regards this clonotype: This likely comes from a read error, as the CDR3 has no conserved phenylalanine or tryptophan at its end. The V and J genes are TRBV29-1 and TRBJ2-7; TRBD2 is a possible D gene (5 bases). The CDR3 runs 13 residues. Germline V gene data show CDR1 as SQVTM and CDR2 as ANQGSEA. The CDR3 coding sequence is TGCAGCGCTGAAGATGAGGGTCTCGCCGAGCAGTACTAC. Protein sequence: CSAEDEGLAEQYY.

This chain links TRBV20-1 with TRBJ1-6, with D possibly matching TRBD1 (6 bases). V was trimmed by 8 bases and J by 8 bases, leaving 16 bases between them. The CDR3 has 13 residues. The germline gives CDR1 DFQATT, CDR2 SNEGSKA (reference sequence). The CDR3 reads CSTRGRSYSPLHF. The CDR3 DNA reads as TGCAGTACCCGGGGGCGCTCTTATTCACCCCTCCACTTT.

V is TRBV11-2 and J is TRBJ2-7; D ambiguous. The ends were cut back, 5 bases at V and 5 bases at J, with 13 bases in the middle. The CDR3 runs 13 residues. Germline loops: CDR1 SGHAT, CDR2 FQNNGV. DNA of the CDR3: TGTGCCAGCAGCCCGCGTATTAGGGACGAGCAGTACTTC. It is translated as CASSPRIRDEQYF. The complete variable domain, with remaining parts taken from reference TRBV11-2 and TRBJ2-7, reads EAGVAQSPRYKIIEKRQSVAFWCNPISGHATLYWYQQILGQGPKLLIQFQNNGVVDDSQLPKDRFSAERLKGVDSTLKIQPAKLEDSAVYLCASSPRIRDEQYFGPGTRLTVT.

The chain joins TRBV4-2 to TRBJ2-1; 8 bases fit TRBD2. Germline loops: CDR1 LGHNA, CDR2 YNFKEQ. Germline trimming cut 4 bases from V and 9 bases from J; bases unmatched to any gene: 5. The CDR3 is made up of 13 amino acids. The CDR3 bases are TGTGCCAGCAGCCTCGGACTAGCTTCTGAGCAGTTCTTC. It yields the protein CASSLGLASEQFF.

Relative to its sample, this clonotype is medium-sized. The chain uses TRBV5-1 and TRBJ2-1; 11 positions agree with TRBD2. This CDR3 region has 14 residues. Per the germline V gene, CDR1 is SGHRS and CDR2 is YFSETQ. Trimming at V came to 3 bases and at J to 9 bases, leaving 5 bases not matched to a gene. The CDR3: CASSSTSGSGEQFF. In DNA form, the CDR3 reads TGCGCCAGCAGCTCCACTAGCGGGAGTGGTGAGCAGTTCTTC.

The chain is built from TRBV28 and TRBJ1-1; 12 nucleotides match TRBD1. There are 14 residues in the CDR3. Looked up from germline, CDR1 is MDHEN and CDR2 is SYDVKM. The CDR3 loop reads CSTGTGGRNTEAFF. The CDR3 DNA sequence: TGTAGCACGGGGACAGGGGGCAGGAACACTGAAGCTTTCTTT.

The V and J genes are TRBV3-1 and TRBJ1-4; D perhaps matches TRBD1 (6 bases). V was clipped by 5 bases and J by 0 bases, with 13 bases between them. Germline-derived CDR1 and CDR2 are LGHDT and YNNKEL (reference sequence). CDR3 length equals 16 residues. The CDR3 loop is CASSYRTVATNEKLFF. CDR3 DNA sequence: TGTGCCAGCAGCTACAGGACAGTCGCAACTAATGAAAAACTGTTTTTT.

The V gene is TRBV7-2, the J gene TRBJ2-3; tentatively, D is TRBD2 (6 bases). This CDR3 spans 14 amino acids. Looked up from germline, CDR1 is SGHTA and CDR2 is FQGNSA. With 1 base removed from V and 4 bases from J, the gap between germline ends came to 9 bases. The CDR3 region has the DNA TGTGCCAGCAGCTTAGTCGCTAGCGCAGATACGCAGTATTTT. This translates into CASSLVASADTQYF.

The V and J genes are TRBV30 and TRBJ1-2; TRBD1 agrees at 8 bases. Germline V gives CDR1 GTSNPN, CDR2 SVGIG (reference sequence). The CDR3 is 17 residues long. V was pared by 5 bases and J by 3 bases, with 17 bases of the junction left unmatched. This CDR3 is CAWHPWEQGETDYGYTF. CDR3 in DNA: TGTGCCTGGCATCCATGGGAACAGGGGGAGACTGACTATGGCTACACCTTC. Drawing the rest from reference TRBV30 and TRBJ1-2, the complete variable domain is SQTIHQWPATLVQPVGSPLSLECTVEGTSNPNLYWYRQAAGRGLQLLFYSVGIGQISSEVPQNLSASRPQDRQFILSSKKLLLSDSGFYLCAWHPWEQGETDYGYTFGSGTRLTVV.

This clonotype showed up many times. This rearrangement joins TRBV4-1 to TRBJ2-1; 7 nucleotides match TRBD2. CDR1 MGHRA and CDR2 YSYEKL come from the germline V gene. Trimming at V came to 4 bases and at J to 0 bases, leaving 3 bases not matched to a gene. The CDR3 totals 15 residues. CDR3 nucleotide sequence: TGCGCCAGCAGCCCAAGCGGGACCTCCTACAATGAGCAGTTCTTC. Encoded protein: CASSPSGTSYNEQFF.